The entry below gives a single T cell receptor beta chain sequence along with its context. Its antigen is unknown. The sample is drawn from a study of T-cell memory formation after mild COVID-19. Study as a whole: Largely, TCR clusters stayed within a single donor.

Whole-study results and caveats: Clones that shrank (day 15 to 85) were balanced CD4/CD8, whereas later expanders leaned CD4+. Cross-reactive memory appears to have joined, as suggested by some responding clones showing up in pre-infection memory.

V lost 5 bases and J lost 0; bases outside the gene matches: 12. CDR1 is SEHNR, CDR2 FQNEAQ, per germline (reference sequence). The CDR3 loop spans 21 amino acids. Using its own MiXCR run on the 5' RACE reads, TCRdb lists one record per CDR3 protein. This sample yields fewer than 200,000 distinct CDR3 sequences, of which 20% to 25% are seen a single time; under 25% belongs to the top ten. The gene calls are TRBV7-9 and TRBJ2-6; 14 bases are shared with TRBD2. This TCR was sampled from an adult woman who had mild COVID-19 (a few samples of this study predate the infection). Cell type and time point are not known. The source material was PBMCs or a T cell subset sorted from them (not recorded which). In DNA, the CDR3 is TGTGCCAGCAGCCCTACGACTAGCGGGGGGGCTTTTGACTCTGGGGCCAACGTCCTGACTTTC. It codes for CASSPTTSGGAFDSGANVLTF.